The sequence of this T cell receptor (beta chain) was determined in a study of control samples from healthy donors and cancer patients. Produced via immunoSEQ multiplex PCR; TCRdb's table is partial and in-frame only. The sample holds 84,000 or so clones, 65% to 90% seen once. The CDR3 sequence is 15 residues long. Germline CDR1 and CDR2: MNHEY and SVGAGI. With 5 bases removed from V and 3 bases from J, the gap between germline ends came to 15 bases. The source is a man aged 60 to 69 with head and neck cancer. The V call is TRBV6-5, the J call TRBJ2-3; possibly TRBD2 for D (6 bases). Sequenced: PBMCs. The CDR3 DNA reads as TGTGCCAGCAGTCACGGGACTCCCTCTACAGATACGCAGTATTTT. Encoded protein: CASSHGTPSTDTQYF.